Listed here is a single TCR beta chain. The antigen is unknown. Germline-derived CDR1 and CDR2 are MGHRA and YSYEKL. This CDR3 spans 15 amino acids. V gave up 2 bases and J gave up 8 bases; unmatched junction bases: 6. Profiling relied on immunoSEQ multiplex PCR, and the TCRdb table lists in-frame clones only, not all of them. The table shows tens of thousands of clones, with around 86% occurring only once. This entry belongs to a study of OX40 agonist ivuxolimab in advanced cancers. For the study at large: Patients got intravenous ivuxolimab at 0.01 to 10 mg/kg every 2 weeks. Patients with hepatocellular carcinoma, melanoma, renal cell or head and neck cancer made up the dose-escalation patients.

The study, taken as a whole, reports: Averaging showed that CD8+ T cells had more expanded clones than CD4+ did. Dose levels from 0.1 to 3.0 mg/kg saw CD4+ and CD8+ blood T cells expand clonally by week 6.

The chain is built from TRBV4-1 and TRBJ1-6, with TRBD1 identical over 7 bases. This material consisted of CD4+ or CD8+ T cells sorted from blood, taken in a trial of the OX40 agonist ivuxolimab. The TCR comes from an adult with an advanced solid tumor such as melanoma, head and neck, liver or kidney cancer. CDR3 sequence reads: CASSQTGGGDSPLHF. Written as DNA, the CDR3 is TGCGCCAGCAGCCAAACCGGAGGGGGCGATTCACCCCTCCACTTT.